The clone carrying this T cell receptor (beta chain) was picked up a small number of times. Antigen unknown. Sequence at one end of the junction differs from germline and may be a read error. The data derive from a study of metastatic and nonmetastatic thyroid tumors. Overall study context: Where malignant and benign thyroid patients were concerned, repertoires were compared across blood and tumor or nodule tissue.

This CDR3 has 17 amino acids. Germline CDR1 and CDR2: MNHGY and SVAAGI. Thyroid surgery took place with no prior treatment in any patient. Study-wide results and limits: Versus benign nodules, malignant thyroid tumors reportedly had significantly higher TCR beta diversity, in blood and tumor.

Original processing notes: Between-group CDR3 differences, defined by clinicopathological status, yielded a distant-metastasis classifier for papillary thyroid cancer. TCRdb ran MiXCR on the PCR reads. These V and J calls derive from TCRdb rather than the authors' analysis. The top ten hold 7.5% to 8% of the sample, which has more than 8,500 clones, about 10% seen once. The sequence came from a female donor with papillary thyroid cancer or a benign thyroid nodule (not recorded which). Some clones in this sample may be carry-over from other donors' samples. The chain employs TRBV6-9 and TRBJ2-5; the D gene is possibly TRBD2 (7 bases). Sequencing was performed on tumor tissue. CDR3 sequence reads: CASSYYHNGGARETKYF. CDR3 nucleotides: TGTGCCAGCAGTTATTACCATAATGGGGGGGCGAGGGAGACCAAGTACTTC.